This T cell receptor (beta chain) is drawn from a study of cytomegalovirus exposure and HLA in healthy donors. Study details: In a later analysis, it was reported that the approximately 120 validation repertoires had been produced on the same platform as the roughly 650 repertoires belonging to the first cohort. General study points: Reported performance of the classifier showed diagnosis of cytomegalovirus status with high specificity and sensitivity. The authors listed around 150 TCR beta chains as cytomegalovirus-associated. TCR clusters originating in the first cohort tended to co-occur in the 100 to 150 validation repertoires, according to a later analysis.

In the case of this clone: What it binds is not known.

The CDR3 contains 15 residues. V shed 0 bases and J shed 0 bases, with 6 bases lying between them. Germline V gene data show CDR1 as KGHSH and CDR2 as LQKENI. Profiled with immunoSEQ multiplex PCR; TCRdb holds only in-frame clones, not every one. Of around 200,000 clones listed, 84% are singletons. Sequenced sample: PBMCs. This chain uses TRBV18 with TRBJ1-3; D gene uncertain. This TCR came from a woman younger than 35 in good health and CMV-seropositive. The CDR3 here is CASSPPGSSGNTIYF. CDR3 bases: TGTGCCAGCTCACCACCGGGGAGCTCTGGAAACACCATATATTTT.